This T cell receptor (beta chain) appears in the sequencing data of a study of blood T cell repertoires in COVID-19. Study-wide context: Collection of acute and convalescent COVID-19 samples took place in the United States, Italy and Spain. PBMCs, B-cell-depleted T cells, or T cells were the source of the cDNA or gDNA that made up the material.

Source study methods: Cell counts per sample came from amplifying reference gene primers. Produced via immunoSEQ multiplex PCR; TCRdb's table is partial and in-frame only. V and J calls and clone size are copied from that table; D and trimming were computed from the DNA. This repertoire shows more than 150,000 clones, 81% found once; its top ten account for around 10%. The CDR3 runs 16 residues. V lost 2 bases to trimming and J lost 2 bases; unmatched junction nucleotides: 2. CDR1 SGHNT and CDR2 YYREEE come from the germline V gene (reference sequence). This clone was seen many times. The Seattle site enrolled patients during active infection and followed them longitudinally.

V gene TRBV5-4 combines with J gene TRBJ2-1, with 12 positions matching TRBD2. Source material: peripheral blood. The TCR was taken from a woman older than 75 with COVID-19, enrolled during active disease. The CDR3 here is CASSFRLAGAYNEQFF. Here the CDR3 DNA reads TGTGCCAGCAGCTTTCGACTAGCGGGAGCCTACAATGAGCAGTTCTTC.